The text below deals with one T cell receptor beta chain. The target of this receptor is not known. The input lacks base qualities; no much larger clone sits a single base away. Pancreatic ductal adenocarcinoma patients who had undergone surgery without neoadjuvant therapy were selected. Peripheral blood was collected in heparin tubes, and PBMCs were then isolated from the blood with a histopaque density gradient and cryopreserved in around 10% DMSO. Using the DNeasy Blood and Tissue Kit with Proteinase K and RNase treatment, genomic DNA was extracted from 6 or 7 PBMC and roughly 10 flash-frozen tumor specimens. The data derive from a study of T cells in pancreatic ductal adenocarcinoma (dated by TCRdb to about 2017). Turning to the overall study: Surgically resected pancreatic ductal adenocarcinoma specimens were analyzed for the quantity, spatial distribution, and characteristics of both suppressive cells and tumor-infiltrating CD8+ T cells, an effort aimed at clarifying the adaptive T-cell response occurring naturally.

TCR beta CDR3 regions were amplified from genomic DNA using the immunoSEQ hsTCRB kit. An Illumina HiSeq system was used for high-throughput TRB CDR3 sequencing. The authors' analysis ran thus. The immunoSEQ software was used to analyze the sequencing reads, and any nonproductive sequences containing premature stops or frame-shifts were left out. Clonality of the repertoire was calculated as one minus Shannon entropy normalized by log2 of the number of unique productive sequences. TCRdb's version of the immuneACCESS table is confined to in-frame rearrangements and falls short of the full clone set. An unresolved V gene accounts for under half of the shortfall where checked; the remainder is of unknown origin. The V and J calls and clone size are taken from that table; D and trimming were inferred from the DNA. Recorded for this sample are around 16,000 clones; about 90% of them occurred a single time. The ten largest clones add up to approximately 15% of the sample.

Results the study describes overall, beyond this receptor: Since most people with pancreatic cancer show up with disease that cannot be operated on, the resected cohort was biased toward the minority who had early-stage disease. Because tumors are enriched in CD45RO+ effector T cells rather than naive T cells, which biases toward lower diversity, comparisons of clonality between tumor and blood may be biased. There was no significant difference in T-cell clonality between tumor and blood, where mean clonality was roughly 0.11 for tumors and more than 0.07 for blood. Blood samples had more total productive templates and 6.5 to 8-fold more unique clonotypes than tumor samples.

The trim is 5 bases for V and 6 bases for J, with a gap of 11 bases between the germline ends. Measured from the cysteine to the phenylalanine, the CDR3 is 14 residues long. Just CDR3 DNA is preserved here, 42 bases in frame from base 1. For CDR1 and CDR2, the germline V gene lists SGHAT and FQNNGV. The receptor's source is a human donor with pancreatic ductal adenocarcinoma. The V and J genes are TRBV11-2 and TRBJ1-6; D gene: possibly TRBD1, on 5 matching bases. The specimen was PBMCs. Here is the DNA: TGTGCCAGCAGCCTGACAGTCATTAATTCACCCCTCCACTTT. This gives the protein CASSLTVINSPLHF. The variable domain in full, with residues beyond the CDR3 obtained from the reference TRBV11-2 and TRBJ1-6 genes, is EAGVAQSPRYKIIEKRQSVAFWCNPISGHATLYWYQQILGQGPKLLIQFQNNGVVDDSQLPKDRFSAERLKGVDSTLKIQPAKLEDSAVYLCASSLTVINSPLHFGNGTRLTVT.